A selection of T cell receptor beta chains follows, all from one sample in a study of siplizumab effects on memory and regulatory T cells. Assay used: immunoSEQ multiplex PCR; TCRdb lists only in-frame clones, some missing. This sample has approximately 70,000 clones, with more than 80% found just once. The sequenced sample consisted of CD8+ T cells sorted from blood. These receptors came from a human donor in good health. Each CDR3 is given with its conserved first and last residue. The D gene is left open where the match is weak. Clone size appears in some rows only: once, few, many, or a class for an expanded clone.

CDR3 length	V gene	D gene	clone size	J gene	CDR3 DNA	CDR3 protein
15	TRBV27	-	-	TRBJ2-1	TGTGCCAGCAGTCACGCAATGAAAGGAAACAATGAGCAGTTCTTC	CASSHAMKGNNEQFF
13	TRBV29-1	-	-	TRBJ2-5	TGCAGCGCCCGGACGGTGTACCAAGAGACCCAGTACTTC	CSARTVYQETQYF
15	TRBV15	-	-	TRBJ1-5	TGTGCCACCAGCAGTCCCGACACTATCAATCAGCCCCAGCATTTT	CATSSPDTINQPQHF
16	TRBV14	-	-	TRBJ2-1	TGCGCCAGCAGCCAATACCCCTCTGACGCCCCCAATGAGCAGTTCTTC	CASSQYPSDAPNEQFF
14	TRBV5-1	-	-	TRBJ2-7	TGCGCCAGCAGCTTGTCGACACTAGCCGGCGAGCAGTACTTC	CASSLSTLAGEQYF
14	TRBV9	-	-	TRBJ1-5	TGTGCCAGCAGCGGAGGGGAAAACAATCAGCCCCAGCATTTT	CASSGGENNQPQHF
16	TRBV27	TRBD1	-	TRBJ2-5	TGTGCCAGCCGCCCTCTCTTTACGACAGGGCAAGAGACCCAGTACTTC	CASRPLFTTGQETQYF
15	TRBV28	-	-	TRBJ2-1	TGTGCCACCACCGCTGGTCAGGGAGTGGACAATGAGCAGTTCTTC	CATTAGQGVDNEQFF
15	TRBV27	-	-	TRBJ1-1	TGTGCCAGCAGTTTATCCCCTACAGGGTACACTGAAGCTTTCTTT	CASSLSPTGYTEAFF
13	TRBV9	-	few	TRBJ2-1	TGTGCCAGCACCGGGGACCTGGGGACAGAGCAGTTCTTC	CASTGDLGTEQFF
15	TRBV19	TRBD2	once	TRBJ2-1	TGTGCCAGTATAAAGCGGGAGGGTATAAACAATGAGCAGTTCTTC	CASIKREGINNEQFF
13	TRBV2	-	-	TRBJ2-3	TGTGCCAGCAGTGAGGTAGCGGCAGATACGCAGTATTTT	CASSEVAADTQYF
11	TRBV13	-	-	TRBJ2-7	TGTGCCAGCAGCTCCCTCCGCGAGCAGTACTTC	CASSSLREQYF
12	TRBV11-2	-	-	TRBJ2-3	TGTGCCAGCAGCCGTGTAACAGATACGCAGTATTTT	CASSRVTDTQYF
16	TRBV2	TRBD1	once	TRBJ2-5	TGTGCCAGCAGTACTCAACAGGGGGCGATCCGAGAGACCCAGTACTTC	CASSTQQGAIRETQYF
15	TRBV6-6	TRBD2	-	TRBJ2-7	TGTGCCAGCAGTTATTATGCGGGAGGCTCCTACGAGCAGTACTTC	CASSYYAGGSYEQYF
15	TRBV19	TRBD1	-	TRBJ2-7	TGTGCCAGTAGTATATGGGGACAGGGGGTCTACGAGCAGTACTTC	CASSIWGQGVYEQYF
12	TRBV5-6	-	-	TRBJ2-3	TGTGCCAGCAGCTTTATGATAGATACGCAGTATTTT	CASSFMIDTQYF
12	TRBV5-1	TRBD1	-	TRBJ2-7	TGCGCCAGCAGCTGGACAGGGCTCGGGCAGTACTTC	CASSWTGLGQYF
15	TRBV5-4	TRBD1	once	TRBJ1-3	TGTGCCAGCAGCTTTCAGGGGGCTTCTGGAAACACCATATATTTT	CASSFQGASGNTIYF
16	TRBV29-1	-	-	TRBJ2-3	TGCAGCGTCATCCGGTGGGGGGAGGTGGGCACAGATACGCAGTATTTT	CSVIRWGEVGTDTQYF
15	TRBV9	TRBD2	-	TRBJ2-3	TGTGCCAGCAGGGCTAGCGGGGTAAGCACAGATACGCAGTATTTT	CASRASGVSTDTQYF
17	TRBV5-1	-	-	TRBJ2-2	TGCGCCAGCAGCTTGAACACAGGAGTATCGAACACCGGGGAGCTGTTTTTT	CASSLNTGVSNTGELFF
13	TRBV5-4	-	-	TRBJ2-7	TGTGCCAGCAGCTTTGACAACTCCTACGAGCAGTACTTC	CASSFDNSYEQYF
17	TRBV7-9	TRBD1	few	TRBJ1-6	TGTGCCAGCAGCTCCCCGGGACAGTCCATCTATAATTCACCCCTCCACTTT	CASSSPGQSIYNSPLHF
16	TRBV6-5	-	-	TRBJ2-3	TGTGCCAGCAGTTACTCGACTCGTGGGGCCACAGATACGCAGTATTTT	CASSYSTRGATDTQYF
12	TRBV7-9	-	-	TRBJ2-7	TGTGCCAGCAGCTTAGTGGGGGTCGAGCAGTACTTC	CASSLVGVEQYF
16	TRBV7-9	-	-	TRBJ2-2	TGTGCCAGCAGCCCTAGGGGGACGGTGAACACCGGGGAGCTGTTTTTT	CASSPRGTVNTGELFF
14	TRBV6-5	-	-	TRBJ2-2	TGTGCCAGCACCCAGGGTTCGTCCACCGGGGAGCTGTTTTTT	CASTQGSSTGELFF
13	TRBV19	-	-	TRBJ1-1	TGTGCCAGTAGTATCTCACTGGACACTGAAGCTTTCTTT	CASSISLDTEAFF
13	TRBV14	-	-	TRBJ2-4	TGTGCCAGCAGCCAATCTCCGGGTTCCATTCAGTACTTC	CASSQSPGSIQYF
13	TRBV19	-	-	TRBJ1-5	TGTGCCAGTAGTACTGGGTGGGGTCAGCCCCAGCATTTT	CASSTGWGQPQHF
15	TRBV7-9	-	-	TRBJ1-3	TGTGCCAGCAGTCTTTTGTTAAGCTCTGGAAACACCATATATTTT	CASSLLLSSGNTIYF